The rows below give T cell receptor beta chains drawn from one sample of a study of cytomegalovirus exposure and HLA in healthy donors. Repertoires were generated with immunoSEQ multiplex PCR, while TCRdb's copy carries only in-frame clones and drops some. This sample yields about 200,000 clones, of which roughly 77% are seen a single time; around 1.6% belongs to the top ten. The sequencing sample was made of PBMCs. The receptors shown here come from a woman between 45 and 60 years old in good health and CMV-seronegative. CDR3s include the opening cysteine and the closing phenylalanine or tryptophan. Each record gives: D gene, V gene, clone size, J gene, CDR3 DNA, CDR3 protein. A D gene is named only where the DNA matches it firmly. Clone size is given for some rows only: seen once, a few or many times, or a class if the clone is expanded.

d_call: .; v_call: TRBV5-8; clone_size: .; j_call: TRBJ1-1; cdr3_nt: TGTGCCAGCCCCGGCCGGGGGGCACAACCAAAAAGGTCGAACACTGAAGCTTTCTTT; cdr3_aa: CASPGRGAQPKRSNTEAFF
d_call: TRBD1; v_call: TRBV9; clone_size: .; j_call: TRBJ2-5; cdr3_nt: TGTGCCAGCAGCCCCAGGGACAGCCTCCAAGAGACCCAGTACTTC; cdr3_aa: CASSPRDSLQETQYF
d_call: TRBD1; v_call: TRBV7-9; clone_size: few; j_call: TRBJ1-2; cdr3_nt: TGTGCCAGCAGCCAGCCGGGACAGCAGCCAGAGAACTATGGCTACACCTTC; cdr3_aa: CASSQPGQQPENYGYTF
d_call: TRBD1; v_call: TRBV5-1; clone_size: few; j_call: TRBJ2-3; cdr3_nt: TGCGCCAGCAGCTTCGGACAGGGGCACGGTACGCAGTATTTT; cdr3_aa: CASSFGQGHGTQYF
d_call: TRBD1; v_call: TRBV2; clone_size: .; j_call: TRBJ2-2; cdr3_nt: TGTGCCAGCACAGGGACAGCACTTCGTGCCGGGGAGCTGTTTTTT; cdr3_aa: CASTGTALRAGELFF
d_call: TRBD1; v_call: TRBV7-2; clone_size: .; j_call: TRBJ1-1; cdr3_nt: TGTGCCAGCAGCTTAGGGGGACAGGGGAGAGCTTTCTTT; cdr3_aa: CASSLGGQGRAFF
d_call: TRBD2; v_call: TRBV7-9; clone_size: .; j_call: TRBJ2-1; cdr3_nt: TGTTCCAGCAGCTTAGCGCGAACTAGCGGGTTTAACAATGAGCAGTTCTTC; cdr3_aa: CSSSLARTSGFNNEQFF
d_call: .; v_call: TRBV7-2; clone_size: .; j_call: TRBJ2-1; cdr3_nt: TGTGCCAGCAGCCTCTGGGAGGGGGGACCTCCCTACAATGAGCAGTTCTTC; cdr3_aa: CASSLWEGGPPYNEQFF
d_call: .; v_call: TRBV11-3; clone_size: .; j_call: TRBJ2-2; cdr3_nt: TGTGCCAGCAGCGGCGGGCGAGGCGGGGAGCTGTTTTTT; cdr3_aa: CASSGGRGGELFF
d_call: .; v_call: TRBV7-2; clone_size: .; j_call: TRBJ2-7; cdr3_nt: TGTGCCAGCAGCTTAGCAGTGAACGGAGCGACCTACGAGCAGTACTTC; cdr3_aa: CASSLAVNGATYEQYF
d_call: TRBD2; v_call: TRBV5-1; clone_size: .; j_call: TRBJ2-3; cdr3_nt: TGCGCCAGCAGCTTACTAGCGGGGGGCATGACAGATACGCAGTATTTT; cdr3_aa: CASSLLAGGMTDTQYF
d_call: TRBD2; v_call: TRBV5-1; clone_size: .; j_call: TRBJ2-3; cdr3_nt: TGCGCCAGCAGCCCCTCCCTTCCCCGACTAGCGGGGACAGATACGCAGTATTTT; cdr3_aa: CASSPSLPRLAGTDTQYF
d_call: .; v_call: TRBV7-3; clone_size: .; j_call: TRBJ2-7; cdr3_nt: TGTGCCAGCAGCTTAGCGGCCTCCTACGAGCAGTACTTC; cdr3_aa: CASSLAASYEQYF
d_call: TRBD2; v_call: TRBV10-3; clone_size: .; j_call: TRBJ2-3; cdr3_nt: TGTGCCATCAGTGAGCTAGCGGGGAACACAGATACGCAGTATTTT; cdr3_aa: CAISELAGNTDTQYF
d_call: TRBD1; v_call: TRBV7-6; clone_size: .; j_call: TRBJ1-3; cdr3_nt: TGTGCCAGCAGCTTGGAGGGGGCTGGAACTCGTTCTGGAAACACCATATATTTT; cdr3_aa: CASSLEGAGTRSGNTIYF
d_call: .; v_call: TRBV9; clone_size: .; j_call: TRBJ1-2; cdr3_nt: TGTGCCAGCAGCGTAGGACAGAGGGGCTACACCTTC; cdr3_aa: CASSVGQRGYTF
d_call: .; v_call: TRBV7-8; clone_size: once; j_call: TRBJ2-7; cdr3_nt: TGTGCCAGCAGCCGCGGAGGGTCCTACGAGCAGTACTTC; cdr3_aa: CASSRGGSYEQYF
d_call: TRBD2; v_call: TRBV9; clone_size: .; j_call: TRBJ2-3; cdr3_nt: TGTGCCAGCAGCGTTCAAGGGAGCGGGAGACAAAGTAGCACAGATACGCAGTATTTT; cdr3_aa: CASSVQGSGRQSSTDTQYF
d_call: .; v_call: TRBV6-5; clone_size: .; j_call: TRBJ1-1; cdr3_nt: TGTGCCAGCAGTTCTGACAACGGGGTAGGCACTGAAGCTTTCTTT; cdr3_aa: CASSSDNGVGTEAFF
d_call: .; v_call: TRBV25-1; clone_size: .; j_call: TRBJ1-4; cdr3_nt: TGTGCCAGCAGTGGGCTTGACTCTAGACTTAATGAAAAACTGTTTTTT; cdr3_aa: CASSGLDSRLNEKLFF
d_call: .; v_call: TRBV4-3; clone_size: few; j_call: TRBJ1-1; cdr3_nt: TGCGCCAGCAGCCAAGAGCGGGGCAGGGTGGCTTTCTTT; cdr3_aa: CASSQERGRVAFF
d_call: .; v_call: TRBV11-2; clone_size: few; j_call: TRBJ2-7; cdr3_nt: TGTGCCAGCAGCTTAGATGGACAGCCGGCCTACGAGCAGTACTTC; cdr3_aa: CASSLDGQPAYEQYF
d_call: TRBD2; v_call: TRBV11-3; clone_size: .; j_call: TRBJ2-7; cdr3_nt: TGTGCCCCCCTAGCGGGAGAGAGCTACGAGCAGTACTTC; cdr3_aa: CAPLAGESYEQYF
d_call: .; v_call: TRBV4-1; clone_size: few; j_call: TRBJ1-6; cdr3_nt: TGCGCCAGCAGCCAATCACCGGGTAATTCACCCCTCCACTTT; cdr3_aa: CASSQSPGNSPLHF
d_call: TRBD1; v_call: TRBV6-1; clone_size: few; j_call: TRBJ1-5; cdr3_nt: TGTGCCACCCACTTCTTGGACAGGGAAAGGCAGCCCCAGCATTTT; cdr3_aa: CATHFLDRERQPQHF
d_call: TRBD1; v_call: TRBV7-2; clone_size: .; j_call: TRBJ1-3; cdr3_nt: TGTGCCAGCAGCACCCGGACAGGGGCCCACTCTGGAAACACCATATATTTT; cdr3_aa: CASSTRTGAHSGNTIYF
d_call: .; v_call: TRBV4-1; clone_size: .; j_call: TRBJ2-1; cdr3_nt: TGCGCCAGCAGCCAAGTGGGCGGAGGAGGGAATGAGCAGTTCTTC; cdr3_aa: CASSQVGGGGNEQFF
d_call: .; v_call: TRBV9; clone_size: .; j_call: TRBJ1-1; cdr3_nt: TGTGCCAGCAGCCCTCGACAAGGGGACACTGAAGCTTTCTTT; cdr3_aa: CASSPRQGDTEAFF
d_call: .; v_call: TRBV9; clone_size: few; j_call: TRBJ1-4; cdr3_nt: TGTGCCAGCAGCGGGGGGCTGGTCACGCGGACTACTAATGAAAAACTGTTTTTT; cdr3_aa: CASSGGLVTRTTNEKLFF
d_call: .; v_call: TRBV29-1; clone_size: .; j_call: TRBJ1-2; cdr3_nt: TGCAGCGGCCGGGGGTCCCGCGATGGCTACACCTTC; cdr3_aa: CSGRGSRDGYTF
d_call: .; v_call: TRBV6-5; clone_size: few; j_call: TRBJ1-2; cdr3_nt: TGTGCCAGCAGTACCGGGAACTATGGCTACACCTTC; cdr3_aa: CASSTGNYGYTF
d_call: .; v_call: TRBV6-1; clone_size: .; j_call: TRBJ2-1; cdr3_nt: TGTGCCATAGGAGCCTACAATGAGCAGTTCTTC; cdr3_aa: CAIGAYNEQFF
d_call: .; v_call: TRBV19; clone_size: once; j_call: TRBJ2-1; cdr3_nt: TGTGCCAGTAGTATAGACGGGAGCGGCCCCTACAATGAGCAGTTCTTC; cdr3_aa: CASSIDGSGPYNEQFF
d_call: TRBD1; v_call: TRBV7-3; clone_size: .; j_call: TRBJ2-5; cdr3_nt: TGTGCCAGCAGCTCTGGACAGGGCGTAGCGGAGACCCAGTACTTC; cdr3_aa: CASSSGQGVAETQYF
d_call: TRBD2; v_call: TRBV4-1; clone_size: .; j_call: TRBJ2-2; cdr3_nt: TGCGCCAGCAGCTCAAGCGGGGGGCAACGGTCCGGGGAGCTGTTTTTT; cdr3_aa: CASSSSGGQRSGELFF
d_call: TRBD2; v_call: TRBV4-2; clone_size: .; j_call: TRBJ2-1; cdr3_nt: TGTGCCAGCAGCCGAGTTGGGGGAGCGGGAGGGGTCAATGAGCAGTTCTTC; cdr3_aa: CASSRVGGAGGVNEQFF
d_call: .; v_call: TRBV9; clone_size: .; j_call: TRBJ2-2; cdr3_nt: TGTGCCAGCAGCGTAGTCCCCTCCGGGGAGCTGTTTTTT; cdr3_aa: CASSVVPSGELFF
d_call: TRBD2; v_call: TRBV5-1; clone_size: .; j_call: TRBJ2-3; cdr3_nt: TGCGCCAGCAGTCGAGCGGGGGCTAGCACAGATACGCAGTATTTT; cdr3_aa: CASSRAGASTDTQYF
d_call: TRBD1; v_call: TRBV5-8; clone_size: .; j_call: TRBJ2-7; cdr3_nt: TGTGCCAGCAGCTTACAGGGGAGTCTTCACGAGCAGTACTTC; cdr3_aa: CASSLQGSLHEQYF
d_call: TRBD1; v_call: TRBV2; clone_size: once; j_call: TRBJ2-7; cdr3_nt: TGTGCCAGCAGGCCAGGGGGCGCCTACGAGCAGTACTTC; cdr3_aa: CASRPGGAYEQYF
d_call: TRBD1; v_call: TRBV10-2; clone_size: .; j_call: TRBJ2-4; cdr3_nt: TGCGCCAGCAGTGAGCCCAGGGCCGGACAGGGAACCAAAAACATTCAGTACTTC; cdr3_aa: CASSEPRAGQGTKNIQYF
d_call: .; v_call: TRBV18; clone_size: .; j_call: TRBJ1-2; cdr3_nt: TGTGCCAGCTCACGATTACAGGGAAATGGCTACACCTTC; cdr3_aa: CASSRLQGNGYTF
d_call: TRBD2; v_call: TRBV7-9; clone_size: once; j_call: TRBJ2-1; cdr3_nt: TGTGCCAGCAGCTTAGCTCTTGATAGCGGGGGCCGGGGGAATGAGCAGTTCTTC; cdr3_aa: CASSLALDSGGRGNEQFF
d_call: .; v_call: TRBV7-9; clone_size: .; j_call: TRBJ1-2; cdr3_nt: TGTGCCAGTGGGCAGGGCCTCTATGGCTACACCTTC; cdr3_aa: CASGQGLYGYTF
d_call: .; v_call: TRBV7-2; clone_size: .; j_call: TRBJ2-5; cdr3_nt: TGTGCCAGCAGCTGGGGCCTGGCGGAGACCCAGTACTTC; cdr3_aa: CASSWGLAETQYF
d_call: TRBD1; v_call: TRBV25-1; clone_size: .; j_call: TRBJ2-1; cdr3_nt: TGTGCCAGCCTCCGGACAGGGGGCTCCTACAATGAGCAGTTCTTC; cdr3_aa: CASLRTGGSYNEQFF
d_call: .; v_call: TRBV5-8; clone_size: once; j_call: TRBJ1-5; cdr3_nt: TGTGCCAGCAGCTTCCTCCCCGGGCAGCCCCAGCATTTT; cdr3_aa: CASSFLPGQPQHF
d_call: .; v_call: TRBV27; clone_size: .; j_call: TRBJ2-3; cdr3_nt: TGTGCCATAGCCCGGCGCCGCACAGATACGCAGTATTTT; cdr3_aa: CAIARRRTDTQYF
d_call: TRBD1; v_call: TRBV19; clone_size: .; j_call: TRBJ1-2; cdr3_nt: TGTGCCAGTAGTATGACAGGGTTTAATGGCTACACCTTC; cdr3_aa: CASSMTGFNGYTF
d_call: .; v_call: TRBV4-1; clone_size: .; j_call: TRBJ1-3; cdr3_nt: TGCGCCAGCAGCCAAGTTGCAGGGCCTCTGAACACCATATATTTT; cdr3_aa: CASSQVAGPLNTIYF
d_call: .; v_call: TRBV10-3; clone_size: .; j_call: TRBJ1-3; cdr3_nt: TGTGCCATCAGTGGGACAGCGGGAAACACCATATATTTT; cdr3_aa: CAISGTAGNTIYF
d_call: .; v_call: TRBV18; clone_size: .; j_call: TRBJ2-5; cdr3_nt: TGTGCCAGCTCACCCGCCGCGCAAGAGACCCAGTACTTC; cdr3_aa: CASSPAAQETQYF
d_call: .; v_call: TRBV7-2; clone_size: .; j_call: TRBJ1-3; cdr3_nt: TGTGCCAGCAGCGTAATGGGGCTTGCTGGAAACACCATATATTTT; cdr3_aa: CASSVMGLAGNTIYF
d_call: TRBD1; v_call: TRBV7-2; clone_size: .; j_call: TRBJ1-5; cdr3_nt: TGTGCCAGCAGCTTAGACGGGACAGGGGGCAATCAGCCCCAGCATTTT; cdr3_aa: CASSLDGTGGNQPQHF
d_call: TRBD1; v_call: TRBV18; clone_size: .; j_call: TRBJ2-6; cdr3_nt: TGTGCCAGCTCACCCCCCGGACAGGGGGCCGGGGCCAACGTCCTGACTTTC; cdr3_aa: CASSPPGQGAGANVLTF